The 9 T cell receptor beta chains listed next were all sequenced from one sample in a study of CD8 T cells in ankylosing spondylitis. TCRdb re-called the 5' RACE reads with MiXCR, one entry per CDR3 protein. The sample consists of 45,000 to 60,000 distinct CDR3 sequences, less than 8.5% of them appearing once. Sequencing input: blood, either unsorted or a sorted T cell fraction (not recorded which). These receptors all come from a female donor with ankylosing spondylitis or in good health (not recorded which).

This clonotype was observed many times. The chain couples TRBV5-6 to TRBJ1-1, with D possibly TRBD1 on 5 matching bases. Germline CDR1 reads SGHDT; CDR2 reads YYEEEE. The CDR3 runs to 14 residues. Trimming stripped 0 bases from V and 0 bases from J, with 6 bases between. DNA for the CDR3: TGTGCCAGCAGCTTGGGGACATTGAACACTGAAGCTTTCTTT. Its translation is CASSLGTLNTEAFF. Full variable domain (rest looked up from reference TRBV5-6 and TRBJ1-1): DAGVTQSPTHLIKTRGQQVTLRCSPKSGHDTVSWYQQALGQGPQFIFQYYEEEERQRGNFPDRFSGHQFPNYSSELNVNALLLGDSALYLCASSLGTLNTEAFFGQGTRLTVV.

This clonotype was counted many times. The chain employs TRBV5-6 and TRBJ1-1, with a possible D match to TRBD1 (5 bases). Germline loops: CDR1 SGHDT, CDR2 YYEEEE. CDR3 length: 16 amino acids. V lost 0 bases and J 0 bases, leaving 12 bases between the germline ends. The CDR3 nucleotides are TGTGCCAGCAGCTTGGGGTGGGACGGCATGAACACTGAAGCTTTCTTT. Protein product: CASSLGWDGMNTEAFF.

This clonotype appeared many times. A much larger clone differs from this one at a single base, so this may be a read error. V is TRBV12-3 or TRBV12-4 and J is TRBJ2-3, with 7 bases that match TRBD1. V trimming: 5 bases; J trimming: 2 bases; junction bases outside the gene matches: 10. This CDR3 spans 16 amino acids. This CDR3 is CASSPSPGQTTDTQYF. Written as DNA, the CDR3 is TGTGCCAGCAGTCCCAGCCCGGGACAGACCACAGATACGCAGTATTTT.

V usage is TRBV5-1 and J usage is TRBJ2-4, with 9 bases aligning to TRBD1. The CDR3 contains 13 residues. V trimming: 5 bases; J trimming: 7 bases; junction bases outside the gene matches: 4. Germline assignment: CDR1 SGHRS and CDR2 YFSETQ. The CDR3 DNA reads as TGCGCCAGCAGTCTCGGGACAGGGAACATTCAGTACTTC. Translation gives CASSLGTGNIQYF.

There are many counts of this clonotype. The DNA for the CDR3 is TGTGCCATCAGTGAGGCCCGGCAGAGCTCTGGAAACACCATATATTTT. This translates into CAISEARQSSGNTIYF. The chain has TRBV10-3 and TRBJ1-3; D is ambiguous. The CDR3 is 16 amino acids. Trimming pared 2 bases from V and 0 bases from J, leaving 11 bases between. Germline CDR1 ENHRY, CDR2 SYGVKD.

At least ten counts were recorded for this clonotype. The CDR3 sequence is CASSQDSGGFSYNEQFF. CDR3 nucleotide sequence: TGCGCCAGCAGCCAAGATTCGGGGGGGTTCTCCTACAATGAGCAGTTCTTC. V gene TRBV4-1 combines with J gene TRBJ2-1; 8 nucleotides agree with TRBD2. The CDR3 runs to 17 residues. Germline CDR1 reads MGHRA; CDR2 reads YSYEKL. V lost 0 bases, J lost 0 bases, and 4 bases stayed unmatched.

In this sample, this clonotype turned up many times. The chain recombines TRBV10-3 with TRBJ1-3, with D unclear. With 3 bases removed from V and 4 bases from J, the gap between germline ends came to 19 bases. The CDR3 is 17 residues long. Germline loops: CDR1 ENHRY, CDR2 SYGVKD. The CDR3 DNA follows: TGTGCCATCAGTGATTTCGGCAGACCGGACTCGGGAAACACCATATATTTT. Amino acids: CAISDFGRPDSGNTIYF.

This clonotype was counted many times. The chain carries TRBV6-6 and TRBJ2-5; 9 bases match TRBD1. Looked up from germline, CDR1 is MNHNY and CDR2 is SVGAGI (reference sequence). Trimming cost V 6 bases and J 4 bases; bases outside gene matches: 3. The CDR3 is made up of 13 amino acids. The chain's CDR3 is CASSYRGRETQYF. For the CDR3, the DNA is TGTGCCAGCAGCTACAGGGGGCGAGAGACCCAGTACTTC.

V gene TRBV12-3 or TRBV12-4 combines with J gene TRBJ1-5, with TRBD1 as a possible D gene (6 bases). The V end lost 3 bases, the J end lost 0 bases, and 12 bases lay between the germline ends. This CDR3 has 16 amino acids. This chain's CDR3 is CASSFRGLNSNQPQHF. The CDR3 coding sequence is TGTGCCAGCAGTTTCAGGGGACTGAATAGCAATCAGCCCCAGCATTTT.